This T cell receptor beta chain was sequenced during a study of regulatory T cells in long-lasting Graves disease. Germline values: CDR1 SQVTM, CDR2 ANQGSEA. The ends were cut back, 6 bases at V and 4 bases at J, with 18 bases in the middle. This CDR3 contains 14 residues. This clonotype was observed many times. With iRepertoire HTBI primers and Arm-PCR of CDR3 regions, TCR beta libraries were built. TCRdb re-analysed the multiplex PCR reads in MiXCR, keeping a single row per CDR3 protein. The profile shows under 500,000 distinct CDR3 sequences, less than 25% of them singletons. As for time point: persistent/refractory GD, antithyroid drugs over 5 years with positive TRAb. RNA extracted from PBMCs served as the sequencing template.

The sequencing here drew on peripheral blood mononuclear cells (PBMCs), taken when the disease was refractory, from a patient treated with antithyroid drugs. The chain is built from TRBV29-1 and TRBJ1-1, with D perhaps TRBD1 (5 bases). The sequence was obtained from a female donor with Graves disease. For the CDR3, the DNA is TGCAGCGTCCACACCCAGGCGGGGGGCACTGAAGCTTTCTTT. Translated, it gives CSVHTQAGGTEAFF. The whole variable domain, filled in from reference TRBV29-1 and TRBJ1-1, reads SAVISQKPSRDICQRGTSLTIQCQVDSQVTMMFWYRQQPGQSLTLIATANQGSEATYESGFVIDKFPISRPNLTFSTLTVSNMSPEDSSIYLCSVHTQAGGTEAFFGQGTRLTVV.